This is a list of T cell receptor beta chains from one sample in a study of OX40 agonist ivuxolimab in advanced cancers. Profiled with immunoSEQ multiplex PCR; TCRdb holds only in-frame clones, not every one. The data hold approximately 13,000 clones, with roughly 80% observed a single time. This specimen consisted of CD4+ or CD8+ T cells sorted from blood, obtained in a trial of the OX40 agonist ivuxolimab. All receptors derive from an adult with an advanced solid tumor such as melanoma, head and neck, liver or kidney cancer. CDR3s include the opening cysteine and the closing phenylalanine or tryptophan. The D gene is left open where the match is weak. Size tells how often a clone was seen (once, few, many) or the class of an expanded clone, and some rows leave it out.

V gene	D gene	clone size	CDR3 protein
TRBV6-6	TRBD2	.	CASSPYSGGATDTQYF
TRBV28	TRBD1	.	CASSLLTGGAGYGYTF
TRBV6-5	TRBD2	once	CASRLAGDKGYEQYF
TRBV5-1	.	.	CASSLVGTEAFF
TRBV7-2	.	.	CASSFLEGMADTQYF
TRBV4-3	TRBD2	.	CASSQAGGLGEQYF
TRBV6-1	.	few	CASSGAENQPQHF
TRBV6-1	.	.	CASVTVNTGELFF
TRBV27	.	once	CASVDKNYGYTF
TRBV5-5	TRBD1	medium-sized	CASSGDRDRLYGYTF
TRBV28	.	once	CASSLGNQPQHF
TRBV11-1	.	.	CASSLANSEQYF
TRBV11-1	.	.	CASSLRVTYNEQFF
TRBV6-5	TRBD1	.	CASSYLDRGDYEQFF
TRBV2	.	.	CASSEAPKNIQYF
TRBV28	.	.	CASSLRSAQHF
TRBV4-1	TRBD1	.	CASSQVDPGQGADTQYF
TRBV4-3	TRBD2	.	CASSQDGVAGGWTGELFF
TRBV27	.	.	CASSLQGGLVGYTF
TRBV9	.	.	CASSALTSLGLTF
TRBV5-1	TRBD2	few	CASSLASSGSWETQYF
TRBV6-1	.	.	CASSFMNTEAFF
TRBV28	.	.	CASSFPPAGRVDQPQHF
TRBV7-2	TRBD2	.	CASSLGAGRETQYF
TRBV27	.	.	CASSLSYRGGEQYF
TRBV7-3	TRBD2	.	CASSPTNGGRDNEQFF
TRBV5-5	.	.	CASIPTARYGYTF
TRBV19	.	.	CASSSLWVGNTEAFF
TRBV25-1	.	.	CASSDMRGSMDQETQYF
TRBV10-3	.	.	CAISESQGMNTEAFF
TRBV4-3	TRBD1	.	CASSQIQGGALANEKLFF
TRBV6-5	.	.	CASSYSGRYYEQYF
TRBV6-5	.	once	CASAGVNRHNEQFF
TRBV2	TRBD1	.	CASKPGQAQVYGYTF
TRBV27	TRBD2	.	CASSLGGGAGYEQYF
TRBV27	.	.	CASSFPHVPLSCETQYF
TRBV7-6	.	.	CASSPGGRGNNEQFF
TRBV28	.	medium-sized	CASRPTSRGYNEKLFF
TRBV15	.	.	CATSRDRLGGGEQYF
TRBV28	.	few	CASSLRVEQYF
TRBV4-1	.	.	CASSQTTASGGIAKNIQYF
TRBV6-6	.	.	CASSYSGENEAFF